The subject of this entry is one T cell receptor beta chain. Its antigen is not yet known. A 2.5 ml peripheral blood sample was drawn into PAXgene tubes per donor and stored at -80°C. Without T cell sorting, total RNA was isolated from whole blood using the PAXgene blood miRNA kit on an automated QIAcube. Peripheral blood from monozygotic twin pairs, either concordant or discordant for inflammatory bowel disease, underwent deep TCRalpha and TCRbeta repertoire profiling that used unique molecular barcoding. Smoking habits were recorded for all twin pairs, and individuals were classified as current, former or never smokers. The data stem from a study of monozygotic twins with inflammatory bowel disease (dated by TCRdb to the late 2010s). Background on the whole study: The full study comprised about 28 monozygotic twin pairs: nine German pairs (four IBD-concordant, five IBD-discordant) and 19 IBD-discordant Danish pairs. The search for disease-associated traits relied mainly on comparing, within discordant pairs, IBD patients with their genetically identical healthy co-twins. Each individual had, on average, about 151 000 unique TCRalpha sequences and 181 000 unique TCRbeta sequences available for analysis.

The library was made by 5' RACE. Each TCR library was prepared from 3,500 to 4,500 ng of total RNA. cDNA was synthesized with SMARTScribe reverse transcriptase in eight separate reactions per sample. Unique molecular identifiers containing a 6-nucleotide sample barcode were introduced through template switching during cDNA synthesis. Two nested PCRs of about 17 and 10 cycles amplified the TCRalpha and TCRbeta cDNA, and bead purification followed each PCR. Before amplification, the cDNA was both treated with uracil DNA-glycosylase and purified with the QIAquick PCR purification kit. The second PCR was the step at which Illumina TruSeq-compatible adapters and sample-specific barcodes were added. Library quality and concentration were assessed using TapeStation and Qubit, and roughly 5.5 ng of each library was pooled. Sequencing of the pooled libraries was done on an Illumina HiSeq2500 single-index Rapid Run using custom sequencing primers and 2 x 100 bp reads. The study's own analysis went as follows. UMI-based consensus assembly with MiGEC version 1.2.6 was used to correct PCR and sequencing errors. V(D)J alignment, clonotype assembly and CDR3 extraction were performed with MiXCR version 2.1.1. To normalise gene usage, clonotype sharing and MAIT/NKT TCR abundance, the top 1000, 10 000 and 20 000 clonotypes in each sample were analysed. Diversity was computed as the inverse Simpson index with the vegan R package after downsampling to 27 000 UMIs. Statistical testing used paired Mann-Whitney U tests on the discordant twin pairs and applied Benjamini-Hochberg correction for multiple testing. Each entry corresponds to one CDR3 protein sequence from reads that TCRdb reprocessed, and DNA is not given. The authors' filters were not applied to this entry. The table kept for this sample lists over 110,000 distinct CDR3 sequences. Approximately 2.5% of the sample is taken by the ten largest.

General study outcomes and caveats: Different T cell subtypes could not be distinguished in the analysis. Differing immunosuppressive treatments among patients may have added background noise and inter-individual variability to the repertoires. TCRbeta repertoire diversity, by inverse Simpson index, was decreased in IBD patients compared with their healthy co-twins. No single strong signal or clonotype linked to IBD turned up in the results, so the idea that one exists was not supported. IBD patients shared fewer clonotypes with other individuals than healthy twins did, most markedly in patients showing signs of disease activity. No difference in repertoire similarity was observed between concordant and discordant twins, possibly owing to limited statistical power.

CDR3 length: 15 amino acids, cysteine to phenylalanine. DNA for this receptor is not on file. Via the germline V gene, CDR1 is KGHSH and CDR2 LQKENI. The receptor was derived from a human donor with ulcerative colitis or Crohn's disease, or a healthy co-twin of an affected twin (not recorded which). The rearranged segments are TRBV18 and TRBJ2-7; the D call of TRBD2 rests on TCRdb alone, since no DNA is present to check it. The sample was blood. This receptor has the CDR3 CASSPLPGGSYEQYF.